Below are 18 T cell receptor beta chains sequenced from a single sample in a study of T-cell reconstitution after alpha-beta-depleted transplantation in children. Unique molecular identifiers were incorporated into the prepared TCRbeta library. MiXCR, applied by TCRdb to the PCR reads, yields one record per CDR3 protein. The sample includes roughly 98,000 distinct CDR3 sequences, roughly 16% of them seen just once. Sequences were derived from PBMCs, mostly from graft donor cells, sampled 180 days after TCRalphabeta/CD19-depleted stem cell transplant. Every receptor here comes from a male patient aged 2 to 10 who had a stem cell transplant for acute lymphoblastic leukemia, so the T cells may come from the graft donor.

This clonotype was detected ten times or more. J is TRBJ2-2 and V is TRBV29-1; 7 nucleotides align to TRBD1. The CDR3 spans 14 residues. The junction had 9 bases not matched to a gene; V was cut back by 5 bases and J by 6 bases. From germline, CDR1 is SQVTM and CDR2 ANQGSEA. Here the CDR3 DNA reads TGCAGCGTTTGGGGTACACAGGGGTCCGGGGAGCTGTTTTTT. It is translated as CSVWGTQGSGELFF.

This clonotype showed up just a few times. CDR3 in DNA: TGTGCCAGCAGCCAAGATAACGGTGGGCGGGGGGCCGCTAGCACAGATACGCAGTATTTT. Residues: CASSQDNGGRGAASTDTQYF. The chain recombines TRBV4-2 with TRBJ2-3, with 8 bases lining up with TRBD2. The CDR3 consists of 20 residues. V shed 0 bases and J 0 bases; nucleotides not matched to a gene: 14. CDR1 is LGHNA and CDR2 is YNFKEQ in the germline V gene.

CDR3: CASSLSAGARFYNEQFF. The CDR3 DNA reads as TGCGCCAGCAGCTTGAGTGCGGGGGCTCGTTTTTACAATGAGCAGTTCTTC. The V call is TRBV5-1, the J call TRBJ2-1; tentatively, D is TRBD2 (7 bases). V was clipped by 1 base and J by 4 bases, with 18 bases between them. The CDR3 is 17 residues long. The germline V gene encodes CDR1 SGHRS and CDR2 YFSETQ.

Many counts were recorded for this clonotype. V gene TRBV10-1 combines with J gene TRBJ2-7; 7 bases fit TRBD1. Trimming cost V 2 bases and J 3 bases; bases outside gene matches: 7. The germline gives CDR1 WNHNN, CDR2 SYGVQD (reference sequence). This CDR3 is 15 amino acids long. CDR3 sequence reads: CASSEGDSTYYEQYF. Here the CDR3 DNA reads TGCGCCAGCAGTGAGGGGGACAGCACCTACTACGAGCAGTACTTC.

In this sample, this clonotype turned up a few times. V gene TRBV9 combines with J gene TRBJ2-5, with 7 positions matching TRBD2. Trimming cost V 3 bases and J 5 bases; bases outside gene matches: 7. This CDR3 spans 14 amino acids. Looked up from germline, CDR1 is SGDLS and CDR2 is YYNGEE. CDR3 coding DNA: TGTGCCAGCAGCGCCCACCTGCGGGGGGAGACCCAGTACTTC. As protein: CASSAHLRGETQYF.

This clonotype was seen only a few times. The rearrangement joins TRBV20-1 to TRBJ2-3; no clear D. This CDR3 spans 15 amino acids. V was trimmed by 0 bases and J by 0 bases, leaving 10 bases between them. Germline CDR1 DFQATT, CDR2 SNEGSKA (reference sequence). CDR3 sequence reads: CSARDPRKSTDTQYF. For the CDR3, the DNA is TGCAGTGCTAGAGATCCCAGGAAAAGCACAGATACGCAGTATTTT.

This clonotype occurred many times. The J gene is TRBJ2-5, the V gene TRBV5-1, with 9 bases lining up with TRBD2. The CDR3 consists of 17 residues. J lost 0 bases, V lost 1 base, and 7 bases had no gene match. CDR1 SGHRS and CDR2 YFSETQ come from the germline V gene. CDR3: CASSLTVAGAYQETQYF. CDR3 nucleotide sequence: TGCGCCAGCAGCTTGACAGTAGCGGGGGCATACCAAGAGACCCAGTACTTC.

The chain is built from TRBV5-1 and TRBJ2-2; no clear D gene. The V gene's germline CDR1 is SGHRS and CDR2 YFSETQ. V lost 1 base and J 0 bases, leaving 4 bases between the germline ends. The CDR3 is 14 residues long. CDR3 bases: TGCGCCAGCAGCTTGCGTGCGAACACCGGGGAGCTGTTTTTT. As protein: CASSLRANTGELFF.

This clonotype was recorded at least ten times. V gene TRBV13 combines with J gene TRBJ1-5; D is ambiguous. The CDR3 extends over 13 amino acids. V lost 2 bases to trimming and J lost 4 bases, with 6 bases between them. Germline CDR1 reads PRHDT; CDR2 reads FYEKMQ (reference sequence). The chain's CDR3 is CASSLQRNQPQHF. Written as DNA, the CDR3 is TGTGCCAGCAGCTTACAAAGGAATCAGCCCCAGCATTTT.

This chain uses TRBV7-6 with TRBJ2-5; D unresolved. Germline CDR1 reads SGHVS; CDR2 reads FNYEAQ. This CDR3 contains 12 residues. Trimming shortened V by 3 bases and J by 7 bases, and 9 bases separated the two germline ends. The CDR3 nucleotides are TGTGCCAGCAGCTTTGTCTCGGGGACCCAGTACTTC. This encodes CASSFVSGTQYF.

The gene calls are TRBV7-6 and TRBJ2-1; D might be TRBD1 (6 bases). Looked up from germline, CDR1 is SGHVS and CDR2 is FNYEAQ. CDR3 size: 15 residues. V lost 4 bases to trimming and J lost 1 base, with 11 bases between them. As DNA, the CDR3 is TGTGCCAGCAGCTCAAGAGGGGGTTCCTACAATGAGCAGTTCTTC. It codes for CASSSRGGSYNEQFF.

This clonotype appeared a few times. V gene TRBV20-1 combines with J gene TRBJ1-5; D call uncertain. The V end was cut by 3 bases, the J end by 0 bases, with 12 bases between. The CDR3 contains 15 residues. Germline CDR1 and CDR2: DFQATT and SNEGSKA (reference sequence). The DNA for the CDR3 is TGCAGTGCTAGTCATGTGAGATATAGCAATCAGCCCCAGCATTTT. Translated, it gives CSASHVRYSNQPQHF.

This clonotype has at least ten counts. The chain carries TRBV7-7 and TRBJ2-2, with D uncertain. This CDR3 region has 13 residues. Trimming shortened V by 2 bases and J by 5 bases, and 6 bases separated the two germline ends. From germline, CDR1 is SSHAT and CDR2 FNYEAQ (reference sequence). The CDR3: CASSLWGTGELFF. CDR3 nucleotide sequence: TGTGCCAGCAGCTTATGGGGAACCGGGGAGCTGTTTTTT.

In its sample, this clonotype was seen a few times. The genes are TRBV7-8 and TRBJ1-2; the D gene is possibly TRBD1 (6 bases). V was trimmed by 5 bases and J by 3 bases, leaving 13 bases between them. Germline V gene lookup returns CDR1 SGHVS and CDR2 FQNEAQ. The CDR3 contains 14 residues. The CDR3 DNA follows: TGTGCCAGCAGCCAACTGGCAGGGGACTATGGCTACACCTTC. This codes for CASSQLAGDYGYTF.

The chain carries TRBV2 and TRBJ2-5; no clear D. Trimming pared 7 bases from V and 2 bases from J, leaving 14 bases between. The CDR3 has 14 residues. From germline, CDR1 is SNHLY and CDR2 FYNNEI. CDR3 sequence (DNA): TGTGCCAGCACAGAAGAAGACGCACAAGAGACCCAGTACTTC. Protein: CASTEEDAQETQYF. The complete variable domain, with remaining parts taken from reference TRBV2 and TRBJ2-5, reads EPEVTQTPSHQVTQMGQEVILRCVPISNHLYFYWYRQILGQKVEFLVSFYNNEISEKSEIFDDQFSVERPDGSNFTLKIRSTKLEDSAMYFCASTEEDAQETQYFGPGTRLLVL.

This sequence joins TRBV7-2 and TRBJ2-5; 16 bases align to TRBD2. CDR1 and CDR2 (germline): SGHTA, FQGNSA. The CDR3 is 17 amino acids. The V and J ends lost 5 bases and 9 bases, in that order; junction bases with no gene match: 12. The CDR3 reads CASSPPGLAGGSGAQYF. As DNA, the CDR3 is TGTGCCAGCAGCCCTCCGGGACTAGCGGGGGGGTCCGGGGCCCAGTACTTC. Complete variable domain (other parts from reference TRBV7-2 and TRBJ2-5): GAGVSQSPSNKVTEKGKDVELRCDPISGHTALYWYRQSLGQGLEFLIYFQGNSAPDKSGLPSDRFSAERTGGSVSTLTIQRTQQEDSAVYLCASSPPGLAGGSGAQYFGPGTRLLVL.

The chain is built from TRBV29-1 and TRBJ2-3, with D perhaps given as TRBD1 or TRBD2 (5 bases each). Germline V lookup: CDR1 SQVTM, CDR2 ANQGSEA. Trimming took off 6 bases at V and 2 bases at J, with 18 bases between the two ends. The CDR3 is 15 residues long. The CDR3 protein is CSVTTRDRYTDTQYF. Written as DNA, the CDR3 is TGCAGCGTAACCACGAGGGACCGATACACAGATACGCAGTATTTT.

This clonotype turned up a few times. The chain links TRBV27 to TRBJ1-2; D possibly corresponds to TRBD1 (6 bases). Germline lookup yields CDR1 MNHEY and CDR2 SMNVEV (reference sequence). Trimming shortened V by 3 bases and J by 6 bases, and 20 bases separated the two germline ends. There are 16 residues in the CDR3. The CDR3 DNA sequence: TGTGCCAGCAGTTTCCTGTGGAGGGGGAAATCTCATGGCTACACCTTC. This encodes CASSFLWRGKSHGYTF.